The rows below give T cell receptor beta chains drawn from one sample of a study of CD8 T cells in ankylosing spondylitis. TCRdb ran MiXCR on the 5' RACE reads and lists one entry per CDR3 protein. The sample lists about 220,000 distinct CDR3 sequences, around 16% seen once, with about 44% in the top ten. The sample comprised blood, either unsorted or a sorted T cell fraction (not recorded which). These receptors all stem from a male donor with ankylosing spondylitis. Both conserved end residues are part of each CDR3. A D gene is named only where the DNA matches it firmly. Clone size is given for some rows only: seen once, a few or many times, or a class if the clone is expanded.

clone size: NA
D gene: TRBD2
J gene: TRBJ2-7
V gene: TRBV18
CDR3 DNA: TGTGCCAGCTCACCAGAACTAGCGGGAAGCTACGAGCAGTACTTC
CDR3 protein: CASSPELAGSYEQYF

clone size: NA
D gene: NA
J gene: TRBJ2-1
V gene: TRBV6-1
CDR3 DNA: TGTGCCAGCAGTACGCAAGGGATCAACAATGAGCAGTTCTTC
CDR3 protein: CASSTQGINNEQFF

clone size: NA
D gene: NA
J gene: TRBJ2-7
V gene: TRBV5-1
CDR3 DNA: TGCGCCAGCAGCCTGGATGGTATACTGGCCTACGAGCAGTACTTC
CDR3 protein: CASSLDGILAYEQYF

clone size: few
D gene: NA
J gene: TRBJ2-6
V gene: TRBV19
CDR3 DNA: TGTGCCAGTAGTATTATGGCGTCTGGGGCCAACGTCCTGACTTTC
CDR3 protein: CASSIMASGANVLTF

clone size: NA
D gene: NA
J gene: TRBJ2-5
V gene: TRBV20-1
CDR3 DNA: TGCAGTGCTAAATGGGATGCACAGCAAGAGACCCAGTACTTC
CDR3 protein: CSAKWDAQQETQYF

clone size: NA
D gene: NA
J gene: TRBJ1-1
V gene: TRBV19
CDR3 DNA: TGTGCCAGTAGTACCCAGGGGAACACTGAAGCTTTCTTT
CDR3 protein: CASSTQGNTEAFF

clone size: NA
D gene: TRBD1
J gene: TRBJ1-1
V gene: TRBV3-1
CDR3 DNA: TGTGCCAGCAGCCACCGACAGGGGGTGTACACTGAAGCTTTCTTT
CDR3 protein: CASSHRQGVYTEAFF

clone size: few
D gene: NA
J gene: TRBJ2-1
V gene: TRBV12-3/TRBV12-4
CDR3 DNA: TGTGCCAGCACGATGGGGGGATACAATGAGCAGTTCTTC
CDR3 protein: CASTMGGYNEQFF

clone size: NA
D gene: NA
J gene: TRBJ1-1
V gene: TRBV12-3/TRBV12-4
CDR3 DNA: TGTGCCAGCAGTCGATCAACTAACACTGAAGCTTTCTTT
CDR3 protein: CASSRSTNTEAFF

clone size: many
D gene: NA
J gene: TRBJ2-1
V gene: TRBV4-3
CDR3 DNA: TGCGCCAGCAGCCAATCTGCGGCCAGCATTGCCTACAATGAGCAGTTCTTC
CDR3 protein: CASSQSAASIAYNEQFF

clone size: few
D gene: TRBD2
J gene: TRBJ2-3
V gene: TRBV2
CDR3 DNA: TGTGCCAGCAGTGAAGGGCTAGCGGGACGCACAGATACGCAGTATTTT
CDR3 protein: CASSEGLAGRTDTQYF

clone size: NA
D gene: NA
J gene: TRBJ1-2
V gene: TRBV4-1
CDR3 DNA: TGCGCCAGCAGCCAAGTCATTGTGTGGAACTATGGCTACACCTTC
CDR3 protein: CASSQVIVWNYGYTF

clone size: NA
D gene: NA
J gene: TRBJ2-7
V gene: TRBV7-2
CDR3 DNA: TGTGCCAGCAGCTTAGCCTGGGACTCCTACGAGCAGTACTTC
CDR3 protein: CASSLAWDSYEQYF

clone size: NA
D gene: TRBD2
J gene: TRBJ2-7
V gene: TRBV11-2
CDR3 DNA: TGTGCCAGCAGCGACCATCTCCGGGGGGACTCCGCCTACGAGCAGTACTTC
CDR3 protein: CASSDHLRGDSAYEQYF

clone size: NA
D gene: NA
J gene: TRBJ2-3
V gene: TRBV21-1
CDR3 DNA: TGTGCCAGCAGCAATCAGGACAGGGGCGGGTATACGCAGTATTTT
CDR3 protein: CASSNQDRGGYTQYF

clone size: few
D gene: TRBD1
J gene: TRBJ2-3
V gene: TRBV6-2/TRBV6-3
CDR3 DNA: TGTGCCAGCGACAGGGAAGAGAGCACAGATACGCAGTATTTT
CDR3 protein: CASDREESTDTQYF

clone size: few
D gene: NA
J gene: TRBJ2-1
V gene: TRBV6-2/TRBV6-3
CDR3 DNA: TGTGCCAGCAGCCCTGGGACTGACCTTATTTATGAGCAGTTCTTC
CDR3 protein: CASSPGTDLIYEQFF

clone size: NA
D gene: NA
J gene: TRBJ2-5
V gene: TRBV4-1
CDR3 DNA: TGCGCCAGCAGCCAAAGACTAGACCAAGAGACCCAGTACTTC
CDR3 protein: CASSQRLDQETQYF

clone size: NA
D gene: TRBD2
J gene: TRBJ2-3
V gene: TRBV6-1
CDR3 DNA: TGTGCCAGCAGTCCCTGGACTAGCGAGGGCGCAGATACGCAGTATTTT
CDR3 protein: CASSPWTSEGADTQYF

clone size: few
D gene: TRBD2
J gene: TRBJ2-5
V gene: TRBV6-1
CDR3 DNA: TGTGCCAGCAGCCTTCCGGGGGGGGAAGAGACCCAGTACTTC
CDR3 protein: CASSLPGGEETQYF

clone size: NA
D gene: TRBD1
J gene: TRBJ2-2
V gene: TRBV5-1
CDR3 DNA: TGCGCCAGCAGCTTGAGGGGACAGGGGAACACCGGGGAGCTGTTTTTT
CDR3 protein: CASSLRGQGNTGELFF

clone size: many
D gene: NA
J gene: TRBJ2-3
V gene: TRBV6-5
CDR3 DNA: TGTGCCAGCAGTTTTAGGGAGTCAGATACGCAGTATTTT
CDR3 protein: CASSFRESDTQYF

clone size: many
D gene: NA
J gene: TRBJ2-3
V gene: TRBV12-3/TRBV12-4
CDR3 DNA: TGTGCCAGCGGCTACACAGATACGCAGTATTTT
CDR3 protein: CASGYTDTQYF